These 27 T cell receptor beta chains were sequenced from one sample in a study of CD8 T cells in Susac syndrome. Random hexamers served to reverse transcribe roughly 0.45 to 1 ug RNA. TCRdb reprocessed the immunoSEQ multiplex PCR reads with MiXCR, giving one entry per CDR3 protein. The table shows 300,000 or so distinct CDR3 sequences, with under 95% occurring only once. The sequenced sample consisted of CD4+ T cells from PBMCs. These receptors were obtained from a human donor with multiple sclerosis.

The rearrangement uses TRBV7-2 and TRBJ2-5; D possibly corresponds to TRBD1 (5 bases). The CDR3 totals 15 residues. Between the trimmed V and J ends, which lost 5 bases and 3 bases, there was a span of 16 bases. From germline, CDR1 is SGHTA and CDR2 FQGNSA. The chain's CDR3 is CASSKGLGLEETQYF. The CDR3 region has the DNA TGTGCCAGCAGCAAGGGGTTAGGCCTCGAAGAGACCCAGTACTTC.

The V gene is TRBV6-1, the J gene TRBJ2-7, with a weak D call TRBD2 (5 bases). The CDR3 contains 12 residues. The ends were cut back, 6 bases at V and 3 bases at J, with 9 bases in the middle. CDR1 is MNHNS, CDR2 SASEGT, per germline. CDR3 DNA: TGTGCCAGCAGCGGGGAGCTCTACGAGCAGTACTTC. Translation: CASSGELYEQYF.

The rearrangement links TRBV29-1 to TRBJ1-1, with D maybe TRBD1 (6 bases). This CDR3 is built from 14 residues. Germline V gene lookup returns CDR1 SQVTM and CDR2 ANQGSEA. V was shortened by 1 base and J by 4 bases, with 13 bases between the two germline ends. For the CDR3, the DNA is TGCAGCGTTGAAGGAGGAGGGGGGGCCACTGAAGCTTTCTTT. This translates into CSVEGGGGATEAFF.

The J gene is TRBJ1-3, the V gene TRBV15, with a weak D call TRBD1 (5 bases). Germline assignment: CDR1 LNHNV and CDR2 YYDKDF (reference sequence). The CDR3 covers 12 residues. Trimming left V 1 base short and J 10 bases short, with 8 bases between. CDR3 protein: CATSRGGGTIYF. For the CDR3, the DNA is TGTGCCACCAGCAGAGGTGGGGGGACCATATATTTT.

CDR3 in amino acids: CASSFRLAGNEQFF. The CDR3 DNA follows: TGTGCCAGCAGCTTCCGACTAGCGGGGAATGAGCAGTTCTTC. The gene calls are TRBV5-4 and TRBJ2-1, with 11 nucleotides matching TRBD2. This CDR3 has 14 residues. The J segment lost 7 bases and the V segment lost 2 bases, leaving 2 bases of the junction unmatched. The germline V gene encodes CDR1 SGHNT and CDR2 YYREEE (reference sequence).

The J gene is TRBJ1-3, the V gene TRBV7-3; D remains unclear. Trimming left V 1 base short and J 0 bases short, with 10 bases between. From germline, CDR1 is SGHTA and CDR2 FQGTGA. CDR3 length: 16 residues. CDR3 in amino acids: CASSLNPAYSGNTIYF. CDR3 in DNA: TGTGCCAGCAGCTTAAATCCCGCCTACTCTGGAAACACCATATATTTT. Full variable domain (missing parts from reference TRBV7-3 and TRBJ1-3): GAGVSQTPSNKVTEKGKYVELRCDPISGHTALYWYRQSLGQGPEFLIYFQGTGAADDSGLPNDRFFAVRPEGSVSTLKIQRTERGDSAVYLCASSLNPAYSGNTIYFGEGSWLTVV.

The chain combines TRBV9 with TRBJ2-3, with 9 bases that match TRBD2. J lost 8 bases, V lost 4 bases, and 14 bases had no gene match. The CDR3 is made up of 16 amino acids. CDR1 is SGDLS and CDR2 is YYNGEE in the germline V gene. This chain's CDR3 is CASSHPGLATPGTQYF. The CDR3 bases are TGTGCCAGCAGCCATCCGGGACTAGCAACCCCGGGTACGCAGTATTTT. The whole variable domain, remainder taken from reference TRBV9 and TRBJ2-3, is DSGVTQTPKHLITATGQRVTLRCSPRSGDLSVYWYQQSLDQGLQFLIQYYNGEERAKGNILERFSAQQFPDLHSELNLSSLELGDSALYFCASSHPGLATPGTQYFGPGTRLTVL.

This chain joins TRBV3-1 and TRBJ1-5; weak D call: TRBD1 (6 bases). Trimming stripped 4 bases from V and 7 bases from J, with 17 bases between. The V gene's germline CDR1 is LGHDT and CDR2 YNNKEL (reference sequence). The CDR3 is 15 residues long. The CDR3 DNA sequence: TGTGCCAGCAGCCCGGACACAGGGTCAGTCCAGCCCCAGCATTTT. Its translation: CASSPDTGSVQPQHF.

DNA for the CDR3: TGCGCCAGCAGCAGACTTCATGGGCAGGGAGTTAACACCGGGGAGCTGTTTTTT. This gives the protein CASSRLHGQGVNTGELFF. This chain links TRBV5-1 with TRBJ2-2, with D perhaps TRBD1 or TRBD2 (5 bases each). The CDR3 totals 18 residues. Per the germline V gene, CDR1 is SGHRS and CDR2 is YFSETQ. Between the trimmed V and J ends, which lost 4 bases and 2 bases, there was a span of 21 bases.

V is TRBV11-2 and J is TRBJ1-4, with a tentative D call TRBD1 (6 bases). The CDR3 consists of 14 residues. Germline V gene lookup returns CDR1 SGHAT and CDR2 FQNNGV. Trimming shortened V by 9 bases and J by 2 bases, and 13 bases separated the two germline ends. The CDR3 region is CASKRGQTNEKLFF. The DNA for the CDR3 is TGTGCCAGTAAACGAGGACAGACTAATGAAAAACTGTTTTTT.

The chain employs TRBV12-5 and TRBJ2-6, with a tentative D call TRBD1 (6 bases). The CDR3 loop spans 18 amino acids. Trimming took 0 bases from V and 0 from J, leaving 12 bases between them. The germline CDR1 and CDR2 sequences are LGHNT and FRNRAP. CDR3 in DNA: TGTGCTAGTGGTTTGGTATCGGGGACAAGCTCTGGGGCCAACGTCCTGACTTTC. Translation: CASGLVSGTSSGANVLTF.

The chain carries TRBV6-1 and TRBJ1-5, with TRBD1 matching over 8 bases. V lost 6 bases and J lost 4; bases outside the gene matches: 11. From germline, CDR1 is MNHNS and CDR2 SASEGT. This CDR3 has 16 amino acids. CDR3 residues: CASRLSGTGGNQPQHF. As DNA, the CDR3 is TGTGCCAGCAGATTGTCCGGGACAGGAGGTAATCAGCCCCAGCATTTT.

The chain recombines TRBV27 with TRBJ1-5; 8 bases line up with TRBD1. CDR3 length: 15 amino acids. V shed 5 bases, J shed 2 bases, and the junction held 5 bases outside the gene matches. CDR1 and CDR2 from the germline V gene are MNHEY and SMNVEV (reference sequence). CDR3 sequence: CASSPTDRGNQPQHF. The CDR3 DNA sequence: TGTGCCAGCAGTCCTACGGACAGGGGCAATCAGCCCCAGCATTTT.

The rearrangement joins TRBV6-4 to TRBJ2-3, with 9 bases fitting TRBD2. The germline V gene encodes CDR1 MRHNA and CDR2 SNTAGT. The CDR3 consists of 15 residues. With V trimmed by 6 bases and J by 6 bases, 10 bases remained unmatched. The CDR3 loop reads CASSSLAGVLDTQYF. For the CDR3, the DNA is TGTGCCAGCAGCTCTTTAGCGGGGGTACTCGATACGCAGTATTTT.

This clonotype appeared once. The chain couples TRBV7-9 to TRBJ2-5; D is uncertain. V lost 5 bases and J 2 bases, leaving 15 bases between the germline ends. The germline gives CDR1 SEHNR, CDR2 FQNEAQ (reference sequence). The CDR3 spans 15 residues. CDR3 DNA sequence: TGTGCCAGCAGCCCTCGGATCCTAAGGCAAGAGACCCAGTACTTC. Translated: CASSPRILRQETQYF.

V gene TRBV12-3 or TRBV12-4 combines with J gene TRBJ2-2; 9 nucleotides match TRBD1. Trimming removed 5 bases from V and 6 bases from J; junction bases left unmatched: 4. This CDR3 comprises 14 residues. The DNA for the CDR3 is TGTGCCAGCAGTCCCCGGACAGGGGCCGGGGAGCTGTTTTTT. This translates into CASSPRTGAGELFF.

J is TRBJ1-1 and V is TRBV7-2; 8 nucleotides match TRBD1. Germline trimming cut 5 bases from V and 1 base from J; bases unmatched to any gene: 6. The CDR3 has 15 residues. The germline V gene encodes CDR1 SGHTA and CDR2 FQGNSA. The CDR3 coding sequence is TGTGCCAGCAGCACCTGGACAGGGAGGAACACTGAAGCTTTCTTT. Protein product: CASSTWTGRNTEAFF.

CDR3 in amino acids: CASSGGTGDEAFF. The CDR3 DNA reads TGTGCCAGCAGCGGAGGGACAGGGGATGAAGCTTTCTTT. This chain connects TRBV2 to TRBJ1-1; 10 bases are shared with TRBD1. CDR1 and CDR2 from the germline V gene are SNHLY and FYNNEI. This CDR3 spans 13 amino acids. J was trimmed by 7 bases and V by 6 bases; bases with no gene match: 5.

This chain uses TRBV15 with TRBJ1-5; D remains ambiguous. V was cut by 0 bases and J by 11 bases, with 14 bases left in between. The CDR3 has 14 amino acids. Germline V gene lookup returns CDR1 LNHNV and CDR2 YYDKDF (reference sequence). CDR3 DNA sequence: TGTGCCACCAGCAGAGAGGTACGAGTAGGCGCCCAGCATTTT. It codes for CATSREVRVGAQHF.

The CDR3 loop is CASSDLTGGTGELFF. The CDR3 nucleotides read TGTGCCAGCTCAGACTTGACAGGCGGAACCGGGGAGCTGTTTTTT. This chain connects TRBV18 to TRBJ2-2, with D tentatively TRBD1 (6 bases). Germline CDR1 KGHSH, CDR2 LQKENI. The CDR3 covers 15 residues. Trimming removed 5 bases at V and 5 bases at J, with 15 bases between.

This chain connects TRBV6-5 to TRBJ2-1; TRBD1 is a possible D gene (7 bases). CDR1 is MNHEY and CDR2 is SVGAGI in the germline V gene. This CDR3 is built from 14 residues. The germline V and J ends were trimmed by 2 bases and 7 bases, with 12 bases remaining between them. This CDR3 is CASSYDRAGNEQFF. The DNA for the CDR3 is TGTGCCAGCAGTTACGACAGGGCGGGGAATGAGCAGTTCTTC.

V usage is TRBV18 and J usage is TRBJ2-1, with a possible D match to TRBD1 (5 bases). The CDR3 covers 14 residues. Trimming shortened V by 6 bases and J by 7 bases, and 16 bases separated the two germline ends. Germline V gene lookup returns CDR1 KGHSH and CDR2 LQKENI. In nucleotides, the CDR3 is TGTGCCAGCTCGGCCTTGGACATACTGAATGAGCAGTTCTTC. As protein: CASSALDILNEQFF.

The chain joins TRBV6-6 to TRBJ2-2, with D tentatively TRBD1 or TRBD2 (5 bases each). CDR1 is MNHNY and CDR2 is SVGAGI in the germline V gene (reference sequence). The V and J ends lost 0 bases and 7 bases respectively, with 12 bases between them. The CDR3 has 15 residues. The CDR3 DNA is TGTGCCAGCAGTTACTCGAGGGGTAATCTCGGGGAGCTGTTTTTT. Its protein is CASSYSRGNLGELFF.

This clonotype appeared once. V gene TRBV13 combines with J gene TRBJ1-2; D perhaps matches TRBD1 (6 bases). In germline, CDR1 is PRHDT, CDR2 FYEKMQ (reference sequence). Trimming left V 1 base short and J 7 bases short, with 13 bases between. This CDR3 has 14 residues. The CDR3 nucleotides read TGTGCCAGCAGCTTAGCCTTCGGGGGCCTTGGCTACACCTTC. This encodes CASSLAFGGLGYTF.

The chain links TRBV20-1 to TRBJ2-7, with no clear D. CDR1 DFQATT and CDR2 SNEGSKA come from the germline V gene (reference sequence). The V end was cut by 0 bases, the J end by 0 bases, with 9 bases between. CDR3 size: 14 residues. The CDR3 loop reads CSAREYPDSYEQYF. CDR3 nucleotides: TGCAGTGCTAGAGAGTACCCGGACTCCTACGAGCAGTACTTC.

The gene calls are TRBV3-1 and TRBJ1-2, with no clear D. CDR3 size: 14 residues. The V gene's germline CDR1 is LGHDT and CDR2 YNNKEL (reference sequence). Trimming cost V 0 bases and J 4 bases, with 9 bases left between them. The CDR3 protein is CASSQDLRAYGYTF. The CDR3 DNA reads TGTGCCAGCAGCCAAGACCTGAGAGCCTATGGCTACACCTTC.

The gene calls are TRBV10-3 and TRBJ2-2; a possible D gene is TRBD1 (6 bases). V gave up 5 bases and J gave up 1 base, with 20 bases separating them. The CDR3 is 18 amino acids. CDR1 is ENHRY and CDR2 is SYGVKD in the germline V gene. For the CDR3, the DNA is TGTGCCATCAGTCTCACAGGGAAGTCGTATCTGAACACCGGGGAGCTGTTTTTT. This translates into CAISLTGKSYLNTGELFF.